This TCR beta chain was identified during a study of cytomegalovirus exposure and HLA in healthy donors. CDR1 SGHRS and CDR2 YFSETQ come from the germline V gene. Deletions cut 0 bases from V and 3 bases from J, with 16 bases between. The CDR3 is made up of 16 amino acids. This clone showed up just once. Researchers ran the PCR with 60 Vbeta and 13 Jbeta primers. Clones were read by immunoSEQ multiplex PCR, and TCRdb kept only the in-frame ones, dropping some. The repertoire has around 150,000 clones, approximately 77% of them found once; the top ten carry 2% to 2.5%. The source material was PBMCs. The chain has TRBV5-1 and TRBJ2-7, with D perhaps matching TRBD1 (6 bases). The sequence derives from a man aged 25-45 years in good health and CMV-seronegative. CDR3: CASSLDLTGHHYEQYF. The CDR3, as DNA: TGCGCCAGCAGCTTGGATCTCACGGGACACCACTACGAGCAGTACTTC.